A selection of T cell receptor beta chains follows, all from one sample in a study of blood T cells in healthy people across ages. TCRdb passed the 5' RACE reads through MiXCR, listing each CDR3 protein once. This sample has some 710,000 distinct CDR3 sequences, with 22% found just once. Sequencing input: blood. All receptors come from a man between 65 and 85 years old in good health. CDR3s include the opening cysteine and the closing phenylalanine or tryptophan. D genes are given only for firm matches. The listing skips clone size in some rows; elsewhere it reads once, few, many or a size class.

.	.	TRBV7-9	TRBJ1-5	TGTGCCAGCAGCTCAGGGTTGGGCCAGCCCCAGCATTTT	CASSSGLGQPQHF
.	.	TRBV29-1	TRBJ1-2	TGCAGCGTTGAAGATCTCGGGCCTAGGTCTGGCTACACCTTC	CSVEDLGPRSGYTF
few	.	TRBV12-3/TRBV12-4	TRBJ1-6	TGTGCCAGCAGTTTAGCGAGCGTGCCCCTCCACTTT	CASSLASVPLHF
many	TRBD1	TRBV5-1	TRBJ2-7	TGCGCCAGCAGCTCCTCCGGGACAGGCAACGACGAGCAGTACTTC	CASSSSGTGNDEQYF
few	.	TRBV6-5	TRBJ1-3	TGTGCCAGCAGTTACTCTGGATTCTCTGGAAACACCATATATTTT	CASSYSGFSGNTIYF
few	.	TRBV12-3/TRBV12-4	TRBJ1-1	TGTGCCAGCAGTTTATTGGCAGGGGCCAGGTCTAGGACTGAAGCTTTCTTT	CASSLLAGARSRTEAFF
few	.	TRBV24-1	TRBJ1-4	TGTGCCACCAGTGATTTGAGGGACACTGAAAAACTGTTTTTT	CATSDLRDTEKLFF
.	TRBD1	TRBV2	TRBJ1-5	TGTGCCAGCCGACAGGGGGGACAGGGAAATCAGCCCCAGCATTTT	CASRQGGQGNQPQHF
few	.	TRBV10-3	TRBJ2-7	TGTGCCATCACGGCGAGGGTTATCGACGAGCAGTACTTC	CAITARVIDEQYF
many	TRBD2	TRBV29-1	TRBJ2-2	TGCAGCGGAACGACTAGCGCCGGGGAGCTGTTTTTT	CSGTTSAGELFF
.	.	TRBV12-3/TRBV12-4	TRBJ2-5	TGTGCCAGCAAGGGTCCGCTTGGGGGGCTGGAGACCCAGTACTTC	CASKGPLGGLETQYF
.	.	TRBV6-5	TRBJ2-3	TGTGCCAGCAGTTACCGGCGGAGCACAGATACGCAGTATTTT	CASSYRRSTDTQYF
few	.	TRBV25-1	TRBJ2-3	TGTGCCAGCAGTGAATTGGGCACCGGTTCGGATACGCAGTATTTT	CASSELGTGSDTQYF
few	TRBD1	TRBV12-3/TRBV12-4	TRBJ1-1	TGTGCCAGCACCGATCCAGGGGGAACCCGCTATCAGAACACTGAAGCTTTCTTT	CASTDPGGTRYQNTEAFF
.	.	TRBV20-1	TRBJ2-5	TGCAGTGCCCAAATTTTGCAATACCAAGAGACCCAGTACTTC	CSAQILQYQETQYF
.	TRBD1	TRBV6-5	TRBJ1-6	TGTGCCAGCAGTTATACCCGGACAGGGGGTTCACCCCTCCACTTT	CASSYTRTGGSPLHF
.	TRBD2	TRBV7-9	TRBJ2-2	TGTGCCAGCGGCAGTAGCGGGAGAAACACCGGGGAGCTGTTTTTT	CASGSSGRNTGELFF